The 24 T cell receptor beta chains presented below share a single source sample, sequenced in a study of shared clonotypes between healthy human individuals. Measured with immunoSEQ multiplex PCR; TCRdb has only the in-frame clones, and not every one. The data show over a million clones, 65% to 75% seen once. The sample comprised memory CD4+ T cells sorted from blood. Subset specified: CD45RA-negative fraction. The receptors come from a man aged 18 to 30 in good health.

The genes are TRBV28 and TRBJ1-4; 9 nucleotides align to TRBD1. V lost 6 bases and J lost 8; bases outside the gene matches: 7. The V gene's germline CDR1 is MDHEN and CDR2 SYDVKM. The CDR3 spans 14 residues. The CDR3 nucleotides read TGTGCCAGCAGCTCCACAGGGGGCAGGGAAAAACTGTTTTTT. Translation gives CASSSTGGREKLFF.

The chain employs TRBV25-1 and TRBJ2-2; D may be TRBD2 (6 bases). The CDR3 contains 16 residues. The germline V gene has CDR1 MGHDK and CDR2 SYGVNS. The V and J ends lost 0 bases and 3 bases respectively, with 11 bases between them. CDR3 region: CASSEYSGDYTGELFF. CDR3 nucleotide sequence: TGTGCCAGCAGTGAATATTCGGGGGATTACACCGGGGAGCTGTTTTTT.

The V and J genes are TRBV2 and TRBJ1-3; the D is unclear. V was clipped by 6 bases and J by 3 bases, with 9 bases between them. The CDR3 length is 13 residues. Germline V CDR1 and CDR2: SNHLY, FYNNEI. The CDR3 coding sequence is TGTGCCAGCAGGGAGAATTTTGGAAACACCATATATTTT. Protein: CASRENFGNTIYF.

The chain employs TRBV25-1 and TRBJ2-7; TRBD1 aligns across 10 bases. With V trimmed by 5 bases and J by 4 bases, 11 bases remained unmatched. The CDR3 covers 16 residues. The germline V gene encodes CDR1 MGHDK and CDR2 SYGVNS. CDR3 coding DNA: TGTGCCAGCAGTCCTCATTTGGGACAGGGGAAGTACGAGCAGTACTTC. It yields the protein CASSPHLGQGKYEQYF.

This clone has just a few counts. The chain joins TRBV7-3 to TRBJ2-3; TRBD2 agrees at 7 bases. The CDR3 runs to 16 residues. J gave up 1 base and V 1 base, and 5 bases lay outside the gene matches. CDR1 SGHTA and CDR2 FQGTGA come from the germline V gene. CDR3 sequence reads: CASSLMERGRTDTQYF. As DNA, the CDR3 is TGTGCCAGCAGCTTAATGGAGCGGGGACGCACAGATACGCAGTATTTT.

The chain joins TRBV19 to TRBJ2-5; D may be TRBD1 or TRBD2 (6 bases each). CDR1 is LNHDA, CDR2 SQIVND, per germline (reference sequence). This CDR3 has 15 amino acids. Trimming pared 2 bases from V and 2 bases from J, leaving 12 bases between. CDR3 region: CASSIRGGGQETQYF. CDR3 DNA: TGTGCCAGTAGTATAAGAGGGGGAGGACAAGAGACCCAGTACTTC.

This clone was seen a single time. V and J are TRBV6-5 and TRBJ1-2; 7 nucleotides agree with TRBD1. Germline loops: CDR1 MNHEY, CDR2 SVGAGI. The V and J ends lost 2 bases and 8 bases, in that order; junction bases with no gene match: 8. The length of the CDR3 is 14 residues. The CDR3: CASSYEGRGQGYTF. The CDR3 nucleotides are TGTGCCAGCAGTTACGAAGGAAGGGGGCAAGGCTACACCTTC.

This chain links TRBV29-1 with TRBJ2-5; D is perhaps TRBD1 (6 bases). Per the germline V gene, CDR1 is SQVTM and CDR2 is ANQGSEA. The CDR3 spans 14 residues. CDR3 sequence reads: CSDPGTPEAQTQYF. The CDR3 DNA follows: TGCAGTGACCCCGGGACACCCGAGGCACAGACCCAGTACTTC.

The J gene is TRBJ1-1, the V gene TRBV29-1; TRBD1 agrees at 7 bases. V lost 7 bases to trimming and J lost 2 bases; unmatched junction nucleotides: 13. The germline CDR1 and CDR2 sequences are SQVTM and ANQGSEA. This CDR3 contains 15 residues. This CDR3 reads CSARPLDRDNTEAFF. Written as DNA, the CDR3 is TGCAGCGCCCGACCGCTCGACAGGGATAACACTGAAGCTTTCTTT.

The chain carries TRBV2 and TRBJ2-7, with a tentative D call TRBD2 (5 bases). Germline V CDR1 and CDR2: SNHLY, FYNNEI. V shed 7 bases and J shed 3 bases, with 13 bases lying between them. The CDR3 covers 13 residues. The CDR3 sequence is CASTGTRHYEQYF. For the CDR3, the DNA is TGTGCCAGCACCGGAACTAGACACTACGAGCAGTACTTC.

The chain uses TRBV7-3 and TRBJ2-2; D gene uncertain. The CDR3 sequence is 16 residues long. The V gene's germline CDR1 is SGHTA and CDR2 FQGTGA. V lost 2 bases and J lost 0, with 10 bases in between. The CDR3 coding sequence is TGTGCCAGCAGCTTATTTAGGTTATCGAACACCGGGGAGCTGTTTTTT. This gives the protein CASSLFRLSNTGELFF.

This CDR3 is CASSYERLDEQYF. The CDR3 coding sequence is TGTGCCAGCAGTTACGAGCGTCTGGACGAGCAGTACTTC. The rearrangement links TRBV6-6 to TRBJ2-7; no clear D. This CDR3 comprises 13 residues. V dropped 2 bases and J dropped 5 bases, with 10 bases sitting between them. In germline, CDR1 is MNHNY, CDR2 SVGAGI (reference sequence).

The chain links TRBV30 to TRBJ2-1; D ambiguous. Germline CDR1 and CDR2: GTSNPN and SVGIG (reference sequence). V dropped 1 base and J dropped 0 bases, with 13 bases sitting between them. This CDR3 region has 16 residues. In DNA form, the CDR3 reads TGTGCCTGGAGTGGGGCTGAGCATAGCTCCTACAATGAGCAGTTCTTC. Amino acid sequence: CAWSGAEHSSYNEQFF.

About this clone: Other DNA variants within this sample encode the same CDR3. This sequence joins TRBV20-1 and TRBJ2-5; D is unclear. V dropped 3 bases and J dropped 5 bases, with 4 bases sitting between them. There are 10 residues in the CDR3. Germline CDR1 is DFQATT and CDR2 is SNEGSKA (reference sequence). The CDR3 coding sequence is TGCAGTGCTAGCGACGAGACCCAGTACTTC. This gives the protein CSASDETQYF.

This clone appeared once. Here the CDR3 reads CASSEARNTIYF. The DNA of the CDR3 is TGTGCCAGCAGTGAAGCTCGAAACACCATATATTTT. V usage is TRBV6-1 and J usage is TRBJ1-3; D remains ambiguous. The CDR3 runs to 12 residues. CDR1 and CDR2 (germline): MNHNS, SASEGT. Trimming took off 0 bases at V and 5 bases at J, with 2 bases between the two ends.

This chain joins TRBV18 and TRBJ2-3; D tentatively reads TRBD1 or TRBD2 (5 bases each). Per germline, CDR1 KGHSH and CDR2 LQKENI. Trimming removed 6 bases at V and 4 bases at J, with 17 bases between. The CDR3 loop spans 15 amino acids. This CDR3 is CASSSGTPGADTQYF. The CDR3 DNA sequence: TGTGCCAGCTCGTCCGGGACCCCTGGCGCAGATACGCAGTATTTT.

CDR3 loop: CASSFSGSYGYTF. Here the CDR3 DNA reads TGTGCCAGCAGTTTTTCTGGGTCCTATGGCTACACCTTC. V usage is TRBV27 and J usage is TRBJ1-2; no clear D. The V end lost 3 bases, the J end lost 4 bases, and 9 bases lay between the germline ends. The CDR3 runs 13 residues. The germline V gene encodes CDR1 MNHEY and CDR2 SMNVEV (reference sequence).

This chain links TRBV30 with TRBJ2-1; no reliable D call. Germline V gives CDR1 GTSNPN, CDR2 SVGIG (reference sequence). The CDR3 is 11 amino acids. V lost 0 bases and J lost 9, with 6 bases in between. CDR3 coding DNA: TGTGCCTGGAGTGTAATGAGTGAGCAGTTCTTC. It codes for CAWSVMSEQFF.

This clone appeared once. The gene calls are TRBV28 and TRBJ1-1; 12 bases match TRBD1. Germline CDR1 and CDR2: MDHEN and SYDVKM. J gave up 4 bases and V 3 bases, and 9 bases lay outside the gene matches. The CDR3 length is 17 residues. The CDR3 here is CASSFGRGQGASTEAFF. In DNA form, the CDR3 reads TGTGCCAGCAGTTTTGGTAGGGGACAGGGGGCCAGCACTGAAGCTTTCTTT.

This clone occurred many times. This sequence joins TRBV11-3 and TRBJ2-3; possibly TRBD2 for D (5 bases). The CDR3 runs 15 residues. Between the trimmed V and J ends, which lost 5 bases and 2 bases, there was a span of 14 bases. Germline assignment: CDR1 SGHNT and CDR2 YENEEA. CDR3 residues: CASSLSSSYTDTQYF. CDR3 in DNA: TGTGCCAGCAGCCTTTCTAGCTCCTACACAGATACGCAGTATTTT.

This clone was seen a handful of times. The chain joins TRBV7-2 to TRBJ2-5; TRBD1 is a possible D gene (5 bases). Germline V CDR1 and CDR2: SGHTA, FQGNSA. This CDR3 spans 14 amino acids. V was trimmed by 5 bases and J by 2 bases, leaving 12 bases between them. The CDR3 here is CASSVNRGQETQYF. CDR3 sequence (DNA): TGTGCCAGCAGCGTAAATAGGGGTCAAGAGACCCAGTACTTC.

This chain uses TRBV6-5 with TRBJ2-7; D is perhaps TRBD1 (5 bases). The germline V and J ends were trimmed by 7 bases and 2 bases, with 12 bases remaining between them. CDR1 and CDR2 (germline): MNHEY, SVGAGI. The CDR3 length is 13 residues. The CDR3 loop is CASISDRTYEQYF. In nucleotides, the CDR3 is TGTGCCAGCATCTCCGACAGAACCTACGAGCAGTACTTC.

The chain carries TRBV5-1 and TRBJ1-2; D gene unclear. Trimming took 0 bases from V and 2 from J, leaving 14 bases between them. Germline V gene lookup returns CDR1 SGHRS and CDR2 YFSETQ. The CDR3 runs 16 residues. CDR3 region: CASSLVTVRGNYGYTF. CDR3 in DNA: TGCGCCAGCAGCTTGGTGACGGTAAGAGGAAACTATGGCTACACCTTC.

The chain has TRBV10-3 and TRBJ2-2, with D uncertain. Germline V gene lookup returns CDR1 ENHRY and CDR2 SYGVKD. Deletions cut 5 bases from V and 4 bases from J, with 11 bases between. This CDR3 spans 14 amino acids. Here the CDR3 DNA reads TGTGCCATCAGTACCTCCGTAGCCACCGGGGAGCTGTTTTTT. It is translated as CAISTSVATGELFF.